The text below deals with one T cell receptor (beta chain). What it recognizes is unknown. This sample was taken from a study of T cells after yellow fever vaccination. The wider study: SMART-Seq v4 Ultra Low Input prepared the low-cell-number fractions.

Findings and limits, study-wide: Reappearance after the booster was observed for most primary-vaccination clones (roughly 97% CD4, around 90% CD8).

Template-switching 5'RACE yielded the TCR cDNA; a universal primer site and UMIs were added in the process. TCRdb independently ran MiXCR on the 5' RACE reads; one entry per CDR3 protein. Of about 510,000 distinct CDR3 sequences detected, around a fifth appear once; the ten largest clones hold about 16%. This CDR3 has 16 amino acids. After removal of 7 bases from V and 0 bases from J, the junction contained 3 bases not matched to a gene. Germline CDR1 and CDR2: MNHNS and SASEGT. This specimen consisted of PBMCs, obtained roughly 23 days after the first yellow fever vaccination. The V call is TRBV6-1, the J call TRBJ2-6; 10 bases fit TRBD1. The origin of this receptor is a young man who received the YFV17D yellow fever vaccine. CDR3 region: CASTRTGGSGANVLTF. In nucleotides, the CDR3 is TGTGCCAGCACCAGGACAGGGGGCTCTGGGGCCAACGTCCTGACTTTC.